Listed below are T cell receptor beta chains from one sample, sequenced in a study of post-analysis software for immune sequencing data. MiXCR, applied by TCRdb to the PCR reads, yields one record per CDR3 protein. The repertoire includes around 710,000 distinct CDR3 sequences, under 60% of them detected once, and roughly 4.9% sits in the top ten. The sequencing input was blood. These receptors were obtained from a girl aged 10 to 17 with multiple sclerosis. Each CDR3 is given with its conserved first and last residue. A D gene is named only where the DNA matches it firmly. For some rows the clone size is stated as once, few or many, or as a class when expanded; others skip it.

>.|TRBJ1-5|.|TRBV12-3/TRBV12-4
TGTGCCAGCAGTTTAGGTCCCGGCGGCAATCAGCCCCAGCATTTT
CASSLGPGGNQPQHF
>.|TRBJ2-3|.|TRBV7-8
TGTGCCAGCAGCTTAGGCGTCGGAGTCACAGGGACGCAGTATTTT
CASSLGVGVTGTQYF
>few|TRBJ1-2|TRBD1|TRBV10-2
TGCGCCAGCAGTGACCGGAGACAGGGTCTAACTGGCTACACCTTC
CASSDRRQGLTGYTF
>few|TRBJ1-1|TRBD1|TRBV7-2
TGTGCCAGCAGCTTAAGGGGACAGGGGGGCAGGACGGACACTGAAGCTTTCTTT
CASSLRGQGGRTDTEAFF
>.|TRBJ2-1|.|TRBV7-9
TGTGCCAGCAGCTTCAGGGACGTGGAGCAGTTCTTC
CASSFRDVEQFF
>.|TRBJ2-5|TRBD2|TRBV9
TGTGCCAGCAGCGTAGGACAGGGAGGGCTAGCGGGAGGCGAGACCCAGTACTTC
CASSVGQGGLAGGETQYF
>few|TRBJ2-1|TRBD2|TRBV7-2
TGTGCCAGCAGCCGGGGACTAGAAGAGACCCAGTTCTTC
CASSRGLEETQFF
>many|TRBJ2-7|.|TRBV18
TGTGCCAGCTCAAGGATGGACATGGCAAACGAGCAGTACTTC
CASSRMDMANEQYF
>.|TRBJ2-3|.|TRBV6-5
TGTGCCAGCAGTTACTCGATGGGCGGATACACAGATACGCAGTATTTT
CASSYSMGGYTDTQYF
>.|TRBJ2-5|TRBD2|TRBV6-5
TGTGCCAGCAGTTACTCCGGGACTAGCGGGAACCTCCAAGAGACCCAGTACTTC
CASSYSGTSGNLQETQYF
>.|TRBJ2-5|.|TRBV12-3/TRBV12-4
TGTGCCAGCAGTTCGGAACGGGACGCTAGGGAGACCCAGTACTTC
CASSSERDARETQYF
>few|TRBJ2-7|TRBD1|TRBV7-9
TGTGCCAGCAGCTCCGGGACAGGGGCGTTGCACGAGCAGTACTTC
CASSSGTGALHEQYF
>.|TRBJ2-1|.|TRBV7-2
TGTGCCAGCAGCTTCCCCAAAGCGGGCACGAGGGATGAGCAGTTCTTC
CASSFPKAGTRDEQFF
>.|TRBJ1-2|TRBD1|TRBV12-3/TRBV12-4
TGTGCCAGCAGTTTCGCCTTCGACAGGGGGTTTATCTATGGCTACACCTTC
CASSFAFDRGFIYGYTF
>few|TRBJ2-7|TRBD2|TRBV20-1
TGCAGTGCTAGGGGACTAGCGACCTACTACGAGCAGTACTTC
CSARGLATYYEQYF
>.|TRBJ2-1|.|TRBV18
TGTGCCAGCTCACCACCGCGGGGAATAGACGTTTACAATGAGCAGTTCTTC
CASSPPRGIDVYNEQFF
>.|TRBJ2-3|.|TRBV9
TGTGCCAGCAGAGCCATCAGCACAGATACGCAGTATTTT
CASRAISTDTQYF
>few|TRBJ2-3|TRBD2|TRBV4-1
TGCGCCAGCAGATGGACTAGCGGGTCTGATACGCAGTATTTT
CASRWTSGSDTQYF
>once|TRBJ2-1|.|TRBV12-3/TRBV12-4
TGTGCCAGCAGTTTACAGCGGCCACTCTATTACAATGAGCAGTTCTTC
CASSLQRPLYYNEQFF
>.|TRBJ1-2|.|TRBV21-1
TGTGCCAGCTATGGCTACACCTTC
CASYGYTF
>.|TRBJ2-1|TRBD2|TRBV12-3/TRBV12-4
TGTGCCAGCAGTGTACCGGGACTAGCGAACAATGAGCAGTTCTTC
CASSVPGLANNEQFF
>few|TRBJ2-3|.|TRBV6-6
TGTGCCATTGGGGCGAGCACAGATACGCAGTATTTT
CAIGASTDTQYF
>.|TRBJ1-2|.|TRBV13
TGTGCCAGCAGCCCCCTGGGGGAAGCATCGCAATATTCTGGCTACACCTTC
CASSPLGEASQYSGYTF
>once|TRBJ2-7|TRBD2|TRBV20-1
TGCAGTGCGAACTCCCTGACTAGCGGGAGAGACTACGAGCAGTACTTC
CSANSLTSGRDYEQYF
>once|TRBJ2-1|.|TRBV5-6
TGTGCCAGCAGCCGTGGGGGGAGTTGGGAGCAGTTCTTC
CASSRGGSWEQFF
>.|TRBJ2-3|.|TRBV12-3/TRBV12-4
TGTGCCAGCAGTTTCCGGGCAGGGCGACGAGATACGCAGTATTTT
CASSFRAGRRDTQYF
>.|TRBJ2-5|.|TRBV7-6
TGTGCCAGCAGCCGGGACACCTATTACCAAGAGACCCAGTACTTC
CASSRDTYYQETQYF
>.|TRBJ2-7|.|TRBV29-1
TGCAGCGTTGAAAACTCGGGTAGCGAGGGGACTTACGAGCAGTACTTC
CSVENSGSEGTYEQYF
>few|TRBJ2-7|.|TRBV27
TGTGCCAGCAGTTTGGCTTGGGGCTCGGGCGAGCAGTACTTC
CASSLAWGSGEQYF
>few|TRBJ2-7|.|TRBV20-1
TGCAGTGCCTCAAAATCAGAGTCTTACGAGCAGTACTTC
CSASKSESYEQYF
>few|TRBJ2-3|.|TRBV12-3/TRBV12-4
TGTGCCAGCAGTTTAGCCCCGAGCCCAGATACGCAGTATTTT
CASSLAPSPDTQYF
>once|TRBJ2-7|.|TRBV7-2
TGTGCCAACAGCTTATTTTTGACTACTATACACTACGAGCAGTACTTC
CANSLFLTTIHYEQYF
>.|TRBJ2-7|.|TRBV6-1
TGTGCCAGCACCCCCGGGGACCTAACCTCTTACGAGCAGTACTTC
CASTPGDLTSYEQYF
>few|TRBJ1-2|TRBD1|TRBV5-1
TGCGCCAGCAGCTTGGGGACAGGGGGCCGTCCAAACTATGGCTACACCTTC
CASSLGTGGRPNYGYTF
>few|TRBJ2-5|.|TRBV20-1
TGCAGTGCTAGAGATGGATACCGGGGACAAGAGGTTTTCGAGGAGACCCAGTACTTC
CSARDGYRGQEVFEETQYF
>.|TRBJ2-7|TRBD2|TRBV5-5
TGTGCCAGCAGCGCCCGGACTAGCGGGACCTGGGAGCAGTACTTC
CASSARTSGTWEQYF
>.|TRBJ2-3|TRBD2|TRBV20-1
TGCAGTGCTAGAGATCCTTTCAGCGGGAGGGCAGATACGCAGTATTTT
CSARDPFSGRADTQYF
>.|TRBJ1-1|TRBD1|TRBV2
TGTGCCAGCAGCGAAGGGACAGGACACACTGAAGCTTTCTTT
CASSEGTGHTEAFF
>.|TRBJ2-7|TRBD1|TRBV4-2
TGTGCCAGCAGCCAAGGGGGACAGGGAGGCAACGAGCAGTACTTC
CASSQGGQGGNEQYF
>.|TRBJ2-1|.|TRBV10-3
TGTGCCATCAGTGAGGTCGGGAATGAGCAGTTCTTC
CAISEVGNEQFF
>few|TRBJ2-7|.|TRBV12-3/TRBV12-4
TGTGCCAGCAGTTCACTAGACAAAGGAACCTACGAGCAGTACTTC
CASSSLDKGTYEQYF
>.|TRBJ2-7|TRBD2|TRBV5-6
TGTGCCAGTAAGCTAGCGGGAGGGTCCTACGAGCAGTACTTC
CASKLAGGSYEQYF
>.|TRBJ2-5|.|TRBV6-6
TGTGCCAGCATAAAACCCGAAGGGACCCAGTACTTC
CASIKPEGTQYF
>.|TRBJ2-5|TRBD2|TRBV7-3
TGTGCCAGCAGCTTACTCTTAAGGGAGGGCTATGAGACCCAGTACTTC
CASSLLLREGYETQYF
>.|TRBJ1-1|.|TRBV6-4
TGTGCCAGCAGTGACTTGCCTGGCACTGAAGCTTTCTTT
CASSDLPGTEAFF